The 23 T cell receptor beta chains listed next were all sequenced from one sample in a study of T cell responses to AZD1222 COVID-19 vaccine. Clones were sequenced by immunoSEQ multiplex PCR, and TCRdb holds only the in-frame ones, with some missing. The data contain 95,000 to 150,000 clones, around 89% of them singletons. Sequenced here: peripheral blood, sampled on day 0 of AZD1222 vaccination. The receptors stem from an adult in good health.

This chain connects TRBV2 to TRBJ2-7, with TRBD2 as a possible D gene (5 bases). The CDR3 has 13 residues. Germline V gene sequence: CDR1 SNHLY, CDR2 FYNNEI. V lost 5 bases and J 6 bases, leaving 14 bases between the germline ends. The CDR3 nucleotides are TGTGCCAGCAGTACGACGAGCGGCAGCGAGCAGTACTTC. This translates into CASSTTSGSEQYF.

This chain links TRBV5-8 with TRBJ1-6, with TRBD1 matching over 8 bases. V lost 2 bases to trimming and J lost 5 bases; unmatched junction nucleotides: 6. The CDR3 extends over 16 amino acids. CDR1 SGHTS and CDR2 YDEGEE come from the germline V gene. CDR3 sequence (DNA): TGTGCCAGCAGCTTCCGGACAGGGAGGAATAATTCACCCCTCCACTTT. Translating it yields CASSFRTGRNNSPLHF.

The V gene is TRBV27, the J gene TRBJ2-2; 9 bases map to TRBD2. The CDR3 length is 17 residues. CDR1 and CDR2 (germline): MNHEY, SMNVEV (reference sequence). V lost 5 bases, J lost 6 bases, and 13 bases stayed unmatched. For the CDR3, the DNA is TGTGCCAGCAGTCCCTTCGGGGCTAGCGGGATATCCGGGGAGCTGTTTTTT. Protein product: CASSPFGASGISGELFF.

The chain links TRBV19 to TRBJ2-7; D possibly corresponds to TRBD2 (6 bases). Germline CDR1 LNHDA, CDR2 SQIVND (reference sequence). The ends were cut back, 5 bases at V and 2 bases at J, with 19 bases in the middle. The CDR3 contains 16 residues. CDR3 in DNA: TGTGCCAGTAGTGCCGGGACTTCGGCGTTTACCTACGAGCAGTACTTC. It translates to CASSAGTSAFTYEQYF.

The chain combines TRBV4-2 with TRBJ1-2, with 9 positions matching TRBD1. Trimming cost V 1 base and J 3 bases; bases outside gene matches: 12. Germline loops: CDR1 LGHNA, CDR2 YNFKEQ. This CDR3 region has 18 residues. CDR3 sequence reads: CASSQAAPRGQGDYGYTF. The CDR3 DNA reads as TGTGCCAGCAGCCAAGCTGCCCCAAGGGGACAGGGTGACTATGGCTACACCTTC.

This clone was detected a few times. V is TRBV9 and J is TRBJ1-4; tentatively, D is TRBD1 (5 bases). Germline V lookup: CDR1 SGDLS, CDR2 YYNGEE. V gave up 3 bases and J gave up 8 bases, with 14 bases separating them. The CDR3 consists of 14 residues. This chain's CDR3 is CASSATGTREKLFF. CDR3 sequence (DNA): TGTGCCAGCAGCGCGACTGGGACCCGGGAAAAACTGTTTTTT.

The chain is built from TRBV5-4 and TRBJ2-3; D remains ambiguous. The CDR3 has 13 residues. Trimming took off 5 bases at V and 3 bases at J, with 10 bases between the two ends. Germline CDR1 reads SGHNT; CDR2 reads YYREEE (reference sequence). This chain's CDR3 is CASSSDATDTQYF. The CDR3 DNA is TGTGCCAGCAGTTCAGACGCAACAGATACGCAGTATTTT.

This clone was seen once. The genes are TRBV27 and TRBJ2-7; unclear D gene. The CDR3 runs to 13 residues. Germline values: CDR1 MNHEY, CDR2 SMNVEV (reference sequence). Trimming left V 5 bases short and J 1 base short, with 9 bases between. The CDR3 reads CASSRSTSYEQYF. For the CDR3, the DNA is TGTGCCAGCAGTCGCTCGACATCCTACGAGCAGTACTTC.

The CDR3 coding sequence is TGTGCCAGCAGCATTCCGGGACAGGGACGATTTCAAGCTTTCTTT. Encoded protein: CASSIPGQGRFQAFF. The rearrangement links TRBV7-2 to TRBJ1-1; 9 bases are shared with TRBD1. This CDR3 comprises 15 residues. Germline CDR1 is SGHTA and CDR2 is FQGNSA. With V trimmed by 5 bases and J by 9 bases, 13 bases remained unmatched.

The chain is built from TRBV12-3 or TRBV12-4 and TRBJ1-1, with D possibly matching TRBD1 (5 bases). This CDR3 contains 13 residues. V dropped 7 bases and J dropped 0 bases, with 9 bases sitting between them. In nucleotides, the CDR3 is TGTGCCAGCACCCGGGGGATGAACACTGAAGCTTTCTTT. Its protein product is CASTRGMNTEAFF.

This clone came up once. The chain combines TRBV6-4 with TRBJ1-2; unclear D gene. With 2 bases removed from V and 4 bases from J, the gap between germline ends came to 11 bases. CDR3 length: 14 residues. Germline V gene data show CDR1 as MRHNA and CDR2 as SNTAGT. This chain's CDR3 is CASSDPDTSYGYTF. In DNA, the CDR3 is TGTGCCAGCAGTGACCCCGACACTTCCTATGGCTACACCTTC.

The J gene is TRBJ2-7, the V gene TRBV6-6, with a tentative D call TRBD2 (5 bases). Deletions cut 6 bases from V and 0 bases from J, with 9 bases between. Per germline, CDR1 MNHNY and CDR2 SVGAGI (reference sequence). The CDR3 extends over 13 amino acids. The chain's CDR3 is CASSRGSSYEQYF. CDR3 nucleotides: TGTGCCAGCAGCCGGGGTAGCTCCTACGAGCAGTACTTC.

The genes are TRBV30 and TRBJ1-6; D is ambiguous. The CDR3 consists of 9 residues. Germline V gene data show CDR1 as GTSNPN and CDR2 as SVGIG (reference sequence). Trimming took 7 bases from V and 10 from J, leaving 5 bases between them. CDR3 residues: CASGSPLHF. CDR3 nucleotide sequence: TGTGCCTCCGGGTCACCCCTCCACTTT.

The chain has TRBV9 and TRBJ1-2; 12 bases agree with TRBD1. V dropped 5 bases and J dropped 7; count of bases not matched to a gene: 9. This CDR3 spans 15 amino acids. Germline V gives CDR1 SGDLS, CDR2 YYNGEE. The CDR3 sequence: CASSFPGTGGRGYTF. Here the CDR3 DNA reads TGTGCCAGCAGTTTCCCCGGGACAGGGGGCCGTGGCTACACCTTC.

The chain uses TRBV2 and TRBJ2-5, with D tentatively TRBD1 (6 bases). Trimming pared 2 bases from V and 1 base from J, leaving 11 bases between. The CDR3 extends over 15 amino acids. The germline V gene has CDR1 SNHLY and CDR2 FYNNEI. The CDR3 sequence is CASSEQPGAQETQYF. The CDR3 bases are TGTGCCAGCAGTGAACAGCCAGGGGCCCAAGAGACCCAGTACTTC. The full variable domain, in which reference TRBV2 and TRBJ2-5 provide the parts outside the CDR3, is EPEVTQTPSHQVTQMGQEVILRCVPISNHLYFYWYRQILGQKVEFLVSFYNNEISEKSEIFDDQFSVERPDGSNFTLKIRSTKLEDSAMYFCASSEQPGAQETQYFGPGTRLLVL.

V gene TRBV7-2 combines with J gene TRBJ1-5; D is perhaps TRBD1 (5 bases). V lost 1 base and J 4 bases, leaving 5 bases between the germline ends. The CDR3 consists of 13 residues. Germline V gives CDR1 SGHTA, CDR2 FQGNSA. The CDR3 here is CASSLGTNQPQHF. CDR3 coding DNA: TGTGCCAGCAGCTTAGGGACAAATCAGCCCCAGCATTTT.

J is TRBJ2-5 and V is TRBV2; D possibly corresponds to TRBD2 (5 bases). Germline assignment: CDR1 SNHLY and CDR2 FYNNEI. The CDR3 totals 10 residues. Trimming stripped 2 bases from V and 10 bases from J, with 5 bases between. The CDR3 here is CASSERDQYF. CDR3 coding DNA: TGTGCCAGCAGTGAACGGGACCAGTACTTC.

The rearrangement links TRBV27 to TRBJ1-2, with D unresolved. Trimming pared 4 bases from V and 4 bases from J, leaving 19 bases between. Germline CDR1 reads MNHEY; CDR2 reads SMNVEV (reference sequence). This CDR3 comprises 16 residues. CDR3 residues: CASSSSTRVFGYGYTF. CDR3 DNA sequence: TGTGCCAGCAGTTCATCTACCCGGGTGTTCGGCTATGGCTACACCTTC.

The CDR3, as DNA: TGTGCCAGCAGCTTAATGACAGGGGAGGGTGGCTACACCTTC. Translation: CASSLMTGEGGYTF. The rearrangement joins TRBV5-6 to TRBJ1-2, with 8 bases lining up with TRBD1. Germline trimming cut 2 bases from V and 7 bases from J; bases unmatched to any gene: 7. Germline assignment: CDR1 SGHDT and CDR2 YYEEEE. This CDR3 region has 14 residues.

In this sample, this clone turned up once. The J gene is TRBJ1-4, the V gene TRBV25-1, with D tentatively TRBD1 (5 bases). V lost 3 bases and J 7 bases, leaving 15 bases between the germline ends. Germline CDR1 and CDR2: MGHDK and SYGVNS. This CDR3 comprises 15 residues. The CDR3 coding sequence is TGTGCCAGCAGTGATCAGGGCGGTCGGGGTGAAAAACTGTTTTTT. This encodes CASSDQGGRGEKLFF.

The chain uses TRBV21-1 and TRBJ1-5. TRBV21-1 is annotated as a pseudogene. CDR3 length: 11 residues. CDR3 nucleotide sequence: TGTGCCAGCAGCTCTCCGAGACTCGGGCATTTT. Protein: CASSSPRLGHF.

The CDR3 DNA is TGTGCCAGCAGTTTACGCCGGGTTGATATTACTAGCTCCTACGAGCAGTACTTC. As protein: CASSLRRVDITSSYEQYF. The chain employs TRBV27 and TRBJ2-7, with D tentatively TRBD2 (5 bases). V was cut by 2 bases and J by 0 bases, with 20 bases left in between. The CDR3 sequence is 18 residues long. Germline CDR1 and CDR2: MNHEY and SMNVEV (reference sequence).

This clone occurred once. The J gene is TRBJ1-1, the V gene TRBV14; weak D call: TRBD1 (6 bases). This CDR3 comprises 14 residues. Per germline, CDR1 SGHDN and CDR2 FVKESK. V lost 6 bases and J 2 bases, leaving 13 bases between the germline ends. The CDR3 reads CASRMTGRNTEAFF. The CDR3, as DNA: TGTGCCAGCAGAATGACAGGTAGAAACACTGAAGCTTTCTTT.